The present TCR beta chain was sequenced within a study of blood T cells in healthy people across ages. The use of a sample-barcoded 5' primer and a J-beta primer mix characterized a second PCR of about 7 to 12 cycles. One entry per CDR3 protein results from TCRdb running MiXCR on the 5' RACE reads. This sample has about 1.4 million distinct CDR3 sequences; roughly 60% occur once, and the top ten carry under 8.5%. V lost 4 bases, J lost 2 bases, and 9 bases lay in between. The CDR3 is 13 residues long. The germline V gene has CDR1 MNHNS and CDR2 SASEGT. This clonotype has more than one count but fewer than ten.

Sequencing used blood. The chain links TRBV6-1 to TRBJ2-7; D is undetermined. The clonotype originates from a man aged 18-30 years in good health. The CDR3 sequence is CASSARSTYEQYF. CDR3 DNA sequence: TGTGCCAGCAGTGCTAGGTCTACCTACGAGCAGTACTTC.